This TCR beta chain was identified during a study of CD8+ T cells in alopecia areata. The germline CDR1 and CDR2 sequences are SGDLS and YYNGEE. The CDR3 has 19 residues. Trimming cost V 4 bases and J 8 bases, with 33 bases left between them. Sequencing templates came from extracted RNA that was reverse transcribed into cDNA. Method: immunoSEQ multiplex PCR; TCRdb's copy keeps in-frame clones and lacks some. The repertoire holds around 200,000 clones, with roughly 59% as singletons. PBMCs provided sorted CD4+ and CD8+ T cells. The chain recombines TRBV9 with TRBJ1-2, with a tentative D call TRBD1 (5 bases). Sequenced material: CD4+ T cells sorted from blood, taken at week 0. This TCR came from a human donor with alopecia areata. In DNA, the CDR3 is TGTGCCAGCAGCCCCCGTGACCATGGGGACGGCCTGTGGGGTAGGGGCTACACCTTC. Its protein is CASSPRDHGDGLWGRGYTF.